This T cell receptor (beta chain) originates from a study of shared T cell receptors in the human thymus. Some clones are missing from TCRdb's copy, which holds only in-frame ones; the method was immunoSEQ multiplex PCR. In the table there are over 350,000 clones, 95% of which are singletons. Trimming cost V 0 bases and J 3 bases; bases outside gene matches: 7. Germline-derived CDR1 and CDR2 are LGHNA and YSLEER. The CDR3 runs 16 residues. The sequencing sample was made of thymocytes. The chain uses TRBV4-3 and TRBJ2-7, with 8 bases lining up with TRBD1. This clonotype originated in a human donor. In nucleotides, the CDR3 is TGCGCCAGCAGCCAAGATCTGGACAGGGACCTCTACGAGCAGTACTTC. Translation: CASSQDLDRDLYEQYF.